The 14 T cell receptor beta chains listed next were all sequenced from one sample in a study of blood T cell repertoires in COVID-19. Libraries were prepared by immunoSEQ multiplex PCR; TCRdb keeps only in-frame clonotypes and omits some of them. Of over 350,000 clones listed, about 89% are singletons. The sample consisted of PBMCs or T cells enriched from blood (not recorded which). These receptors all come from a woman in her thirties or forties who had been exposed to COVID-19.

The chain combines TRBV27 with TRBJ1-4; 9 bases line up with TRBD1. V gave up 10 bases and J gave up 1 base; unmatched junction bases: 7. Germline lookup yields CDR1 MNHEY and CDR2 SMNVEV (reference sequence). This CDR3 is 15 amino acids long. Here the CDR3 reads CATANRGRTNEKLFF. DNA for the CDR3: TGTGCCACCGCAAACAGGGGGCGAACTAATGAAAAACTGTTTTTT.

This clone was counted once. This sequence joins TRBV7-9 and TRBJ2-6; 10 bases are a match to TRBD2. Trimming at V came to 1 base and at J to 0 bases, leaving 0 bases not matched to a gene. The V gene's germline CDR1 is SEHNR and CDR2 FQNEAQ (reference sequence). There are 17 residues in the CDR3. CDR3: CASSLGTSGSGANVLTF. The CDR3 nucleotides read TGTGCCAGCAGCTTAGGGACTAGCGGCTCTGGGGCCAACGTCCTGACTTTC.

The chain recombines TRBV12-3 or TRBV12-4 with TRBJ1-2; D is undetermined. The V and J ends lost 8 bases and 2 bases respectively, with 12 bases between them. The CDR3 has 13 residues. Written as DNA, the CDR3 is TGTGCCAGCGGTATTGGCAGGAACTATGGCTACACCTTC. Translation gives CASGIGRNYGYTF.

The genes are TRBV5-1 and TRBJ2-1, with a tentative D call TRBD2 (6 bases). The V and J ends lost 4 bases and 0 bases respectively, with 11 bases between them. The CDR3 length is 15 residues. Per the germline V gene, CDR1 is SGHRS and CDR2 is YFSETQ. CDR3 sequence: CASSTDGSSYNEQFF. In DNA, the CDR3 is TGCGCCAGCAGCACCGACGGGAGCTCCTACAATGAGCAGTTCTTC.

V is TRBV19 and J is TRBJ2-1, with 9 nucleotides matching TRBD1. Germline assignment: CDR1 LNHDA and CDR2 SQIVND (reference sequence). V lost 7 bases to trimming and J lost 4 bases; unmatched junction nucleotides: 8. This CDR3 has 15 amino acids. The CDR3 protein is CASTTDRGVYNEQFF. The CDR3 region has the DNA TGTGCCAGTACCACGGACAGGGGAGTTTACAATGAGCAGTTCTTC.

The chain has TRBV5-1 and TRBJ1-6, with D possibly TRBD1 on 5 matching bases. Per the germline V gene, CDR1 is SGHRS and CDR2 is YFSETQ. The CDR3 covers 15 residues. Trimming stripped 4 bases from V and 5 bases from J, with 13 bases between. As DNA, the CDR3 is TGCGCCAGCAGCGCGGGGGGGGAGGATAATTCACCCCTCCACTTT. The encoded protein is CASSAGGEDNSPLHF.

The chain uses TRBV15 and TRBJ2-1, with TRBD2 matching 9 bases. Germline loops: CDR1 LNHNV, CDR2 YYDKDF (reference sequence). The trim removed 4 bases at V and 0 bases at J, leaving 4 bases unmatched. The CDR3 extends over 16 amino acids. The CDR3 loop reads CATSNRLADSYNEQFF. DNA for the CDR3: TGTGCCACCAGCAACCGACTAGCGGACTCCTACAATGAGCAGTTCTTC.

The chain has TRBV11-3 and TRBJ1-1; D remains ambiguous. The CDR3 covers 15 residues. The ends were cut back, 0 bases at V and 0 bases at J, with 8 bases in the middle. Germline V gives CDR1 SGHNT, CDR2 YENEEA. CDR3 sequence (DNA): TGTGCCAGCAGCTTAGAGGGCGTTATGAACACTGAAGCTTTCTTT. It specifies CASSLEGVMNTEAFF.

The rearrangement links TRBV7-2 to TRBJ1-5; D is possibly TRBD1 (5 bases). Looked up from germline, CDR1 is SGHTA and CDR2 is FQGNSA. The CDR3 runs to 14 residues. V lost 1 base and J lost 6, with 10 bases in between. The chain's CDR3 is CASSLVQDLQPQHF. CDR3 in DNA: TGTGCCAGCAGCTTAGTACAGGACCTTCAGCCCCAGCATTTT.

The rearrangement links TRBV5-1 to TRBJ2-3; D is undetermined. V was clipped by 4 bases and J by 1 base, with 13 bases between them. This CDR3 contains 15 residues. Germline-derived CDR1 and CDR2 are SGHRS and YFSETQ. CDR3 DNA: TGCGCCAGCAGCGTGAGGAGCGCCGGCACAGATACGCAGTATTTT. It translates to CASSVRSAGTDTQYF.

This sequence joins TRBV15 and TRBJ1-5, with D hard to call. The ends were cut back, 0 bases at V and 4 bases at J, with 13 bases in the middle. There are 16 residues in the CDR3. CDR1 and CDR2 from the germline V gene are LNHNV and YYDKDF (reference sequence). The CDR3 bases are TGTGCCACCAGCAGAGATTGGCCGAGAGGAAATCAGCCCCAGCATTTT. Translation: CATSRDWPRGNQPQHF.

The chain recombines TRBV2 with TRBJ1-4; the match to TRBD1 covers 10 bases. Germline lookup yields CDR1 SNHLY and CDR2 FYNNEI. The CDR3 length is 14 residues. Unmatched junction bases numbered 6, after V lost 7 bases and J lost 7 bases. CDR3 in amino acids: CASIPGQGFEKLFF. The CDR3 DNA sequence: TGTGCCAGCATTCCGGGACAGGGGTTTGAAAAACTGTTTTTT.

V and J are TRBV12-5 and TRBJ2-3; TRBD1 matches 7 bases. Germline trimming cut 2 bases from V and 4 bases from J; bases unmatched to any gene: 0. Germline V gene sequence: CDR1 LGHNT, CDR2 FRNRAP. The CDR3 contains 13 residues. The CDR3, as DNA: TGTGCTAGTGGTTTGACAGGGGCAGATACGCAGTATTTT. Protein: CASGLTGADTQYF.

The chain joins TRBV5-1 to TRBJ2-5; 7 bases map to TRBD1. Germline values: CDR1 SGHRS, CDR2 YFSETQ. Trimming at V came to 3 bases and at J to 4 bases, leaving 6 bases not matched to a gene. There are 14 residues in the CDR3. CDR3 protein: CASSYRGERETQYF. The CDR3 DNA is TGCGCCAGCAGCTACAGGGGCGAAAGAGAGACCCAGTACTTC.